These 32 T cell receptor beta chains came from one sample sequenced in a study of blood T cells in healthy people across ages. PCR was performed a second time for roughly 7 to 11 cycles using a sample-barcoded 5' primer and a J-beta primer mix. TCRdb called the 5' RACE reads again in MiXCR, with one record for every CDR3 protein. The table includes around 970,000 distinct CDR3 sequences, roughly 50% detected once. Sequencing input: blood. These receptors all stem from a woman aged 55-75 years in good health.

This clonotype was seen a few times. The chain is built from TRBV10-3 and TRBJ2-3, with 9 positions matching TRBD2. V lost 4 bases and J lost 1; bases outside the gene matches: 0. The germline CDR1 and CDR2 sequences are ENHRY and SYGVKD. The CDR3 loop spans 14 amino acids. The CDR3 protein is CAISGTSGTDTQYF. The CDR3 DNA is TGTGCCATCAGTGGGACTAGCGGCACAGATACGCAGTATTTT.

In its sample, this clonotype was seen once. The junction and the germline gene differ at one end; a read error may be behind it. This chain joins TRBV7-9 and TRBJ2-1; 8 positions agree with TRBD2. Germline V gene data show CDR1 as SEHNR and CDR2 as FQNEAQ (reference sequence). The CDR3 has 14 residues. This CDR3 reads CSSSPGTSYNEQFF. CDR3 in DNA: TGTTCCAGCAGCCCTGGGACTAGTTACAATGAGCAGTTCTTC.

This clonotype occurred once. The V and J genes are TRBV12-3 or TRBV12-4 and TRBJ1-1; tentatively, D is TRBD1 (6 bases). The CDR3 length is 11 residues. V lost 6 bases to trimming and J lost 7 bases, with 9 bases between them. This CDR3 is CASSQGYEAFF. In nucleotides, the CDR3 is TGTGCCAGCAGCCAGGGGTATGAAGCTTTCTTT.

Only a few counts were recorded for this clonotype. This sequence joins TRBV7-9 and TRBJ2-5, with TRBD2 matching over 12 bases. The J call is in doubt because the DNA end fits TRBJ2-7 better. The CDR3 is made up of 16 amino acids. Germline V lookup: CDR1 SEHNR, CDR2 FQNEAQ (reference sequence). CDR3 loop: CASSPRLAGALGEQYF. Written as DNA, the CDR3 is TGTGCCAGCAGCCCTCGACTAGCGGGAGCCCTCGGCGAGCAGTACTTC.

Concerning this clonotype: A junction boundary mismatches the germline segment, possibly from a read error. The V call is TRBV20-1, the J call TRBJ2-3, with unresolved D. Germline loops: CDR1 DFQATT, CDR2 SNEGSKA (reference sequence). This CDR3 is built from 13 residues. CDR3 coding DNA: TGCAGTGCACCTGGTCGTGGCACAGATGCGCAGTATTTT. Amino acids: CSAPGRGTDAQYF.

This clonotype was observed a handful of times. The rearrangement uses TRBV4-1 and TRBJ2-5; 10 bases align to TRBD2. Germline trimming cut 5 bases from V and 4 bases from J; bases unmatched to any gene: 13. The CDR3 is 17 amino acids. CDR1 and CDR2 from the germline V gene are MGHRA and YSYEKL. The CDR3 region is CASSAGSIAGGLETQYF. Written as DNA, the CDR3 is TGCGCCAGCAGCGCCGGAAGTATAGCGGGAGGTCTAGAGACCCAGTACTTC.

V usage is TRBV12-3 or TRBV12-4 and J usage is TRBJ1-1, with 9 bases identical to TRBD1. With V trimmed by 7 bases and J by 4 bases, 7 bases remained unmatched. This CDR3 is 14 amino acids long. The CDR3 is CASKGTGQVTEAFF. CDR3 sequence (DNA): TGTGCCAGCAAAGGGACAGGGCAGGTCACTGAAGCTTTCTTT.

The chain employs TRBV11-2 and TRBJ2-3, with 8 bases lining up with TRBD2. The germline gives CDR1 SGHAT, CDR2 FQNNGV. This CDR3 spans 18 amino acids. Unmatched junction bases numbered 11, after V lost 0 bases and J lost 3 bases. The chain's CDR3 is CASSLDLVGAGETDTQYF. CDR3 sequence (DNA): TGTGCCAGCAGCTTAGATCTGGTTGGAGCGGGAGAAACAGATACGCAGTATTTT.

CDR3 in amino acids: CASGLGPPYEQYF. CDR3 DNA: TGTGCCAGCGGACTGGGGCCACCCTACGAGCAGTACTTC. This chain connects TRBV7-2 to TRBJ2-7, with D perhaps given as TRBD1 or TRBD2 (5 bases each). The CDR3 is 13 residues long. Trimming shortened V by 8 bases and J by 2 bases, and 13 bases separated the two germline ends. Germline assignment: CDR1 SGHTA and CDR2 FQGNSA.

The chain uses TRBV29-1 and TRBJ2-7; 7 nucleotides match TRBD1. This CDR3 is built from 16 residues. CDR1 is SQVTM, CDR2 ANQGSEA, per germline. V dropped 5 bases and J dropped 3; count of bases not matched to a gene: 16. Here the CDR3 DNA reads TGCAGCGTTCAAAAGACAGGGAGCGTCCTTAACTACGAGCAGTACTTC. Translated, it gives CSVQKTGSVLNYEQYF.

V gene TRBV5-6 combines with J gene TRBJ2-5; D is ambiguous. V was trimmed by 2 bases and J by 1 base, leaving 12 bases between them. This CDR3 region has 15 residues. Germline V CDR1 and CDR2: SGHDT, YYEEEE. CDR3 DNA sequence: TGTGCCAGCAGCTTATCGCAGAGCCTCCAAGAGACCCAGTACTTC. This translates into CASSLSQSLQETQYF.

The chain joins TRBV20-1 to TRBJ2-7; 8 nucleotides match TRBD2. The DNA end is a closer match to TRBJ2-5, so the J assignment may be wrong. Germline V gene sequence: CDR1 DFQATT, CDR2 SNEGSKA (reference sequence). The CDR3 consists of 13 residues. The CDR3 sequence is CSASAGGEETQYF. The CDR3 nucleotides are TGCAGTGCTTCTGCGGGAGGAGAGGAGACCCAGTACTTC.

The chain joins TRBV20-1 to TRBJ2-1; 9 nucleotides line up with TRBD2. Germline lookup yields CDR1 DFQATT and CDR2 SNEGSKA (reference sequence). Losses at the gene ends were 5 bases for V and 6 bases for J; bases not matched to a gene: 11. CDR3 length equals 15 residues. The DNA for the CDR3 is TGCAGTGCTTGCCCTCCGGGACTAGCTATCAATGAGCAGTTCTTC. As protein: CSACPPGLAINEQFF.

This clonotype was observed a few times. The CDR3 region has the DNA TGCAGTGCTAGATTGAGAGGCGGGATTTACCCGTCGGCCCAGTACTTC. Its protein product is CSARLRGGIYPSAQYF. The chain joins TRBV20-1 to TRBJ2-5; D is possibly TRBD2 (6 bases). Germline V gives CDR1 DFQATT, CDR2 SNEGSKA (reference sequence). The CDR3 loop spans 16 amino acids. Trimming took off 2 bases at V and 9 bases at J, with 25 bases between the two ends.

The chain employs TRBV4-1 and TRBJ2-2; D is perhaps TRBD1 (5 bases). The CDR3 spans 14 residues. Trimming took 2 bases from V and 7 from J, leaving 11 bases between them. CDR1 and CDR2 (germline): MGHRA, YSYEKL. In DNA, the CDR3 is TGCGCCAGCAGCCAAATAGGGGAAGGCGGGGAGCTGTTTTTT. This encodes CASSQIGEGGELFF.

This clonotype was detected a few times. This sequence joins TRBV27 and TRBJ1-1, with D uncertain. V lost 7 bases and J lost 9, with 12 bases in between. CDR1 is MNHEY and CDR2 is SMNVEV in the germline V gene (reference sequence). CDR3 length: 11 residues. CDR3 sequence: CASTLSSKAFF. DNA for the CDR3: TGTGCCAGCACCCTATCGAGTAAAGCTTTCTTT.

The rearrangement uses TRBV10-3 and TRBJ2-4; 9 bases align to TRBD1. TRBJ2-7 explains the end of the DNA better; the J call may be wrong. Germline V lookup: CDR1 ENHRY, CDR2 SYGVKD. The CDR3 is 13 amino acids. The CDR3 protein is CATAGQGGYEQYF. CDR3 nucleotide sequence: TGTGCCACCGCGGGACAGGGAGGCTACGAGCAGTACTTC.

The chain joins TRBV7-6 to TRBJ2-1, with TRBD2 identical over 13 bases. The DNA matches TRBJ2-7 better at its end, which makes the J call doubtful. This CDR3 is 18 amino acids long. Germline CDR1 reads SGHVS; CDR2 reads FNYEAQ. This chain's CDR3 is CASCPGHLGLAGYNEQYF. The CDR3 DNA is TGTGCCAGCTGCCCGGGACACCTGGGACTAGCGGGGTACAATGAGCAGTACTTC.

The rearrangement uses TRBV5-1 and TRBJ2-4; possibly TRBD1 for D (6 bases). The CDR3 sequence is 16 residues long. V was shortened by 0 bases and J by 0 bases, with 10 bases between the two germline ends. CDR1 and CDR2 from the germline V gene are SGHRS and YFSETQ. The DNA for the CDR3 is TGCGCCAGCAGCTTGGGGACAGTGGAAGCCAAAAACATTCAGTACTTC. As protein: CASSLGTVEAKNIQYF.

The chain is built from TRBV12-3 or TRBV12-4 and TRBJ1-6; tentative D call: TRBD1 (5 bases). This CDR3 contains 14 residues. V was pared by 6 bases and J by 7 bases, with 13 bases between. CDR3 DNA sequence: TGTGCCAGCAGCTGGGACCTCCCCAATTCACCCCTCCACTTT. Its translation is CASSWDLPNSPLHF.

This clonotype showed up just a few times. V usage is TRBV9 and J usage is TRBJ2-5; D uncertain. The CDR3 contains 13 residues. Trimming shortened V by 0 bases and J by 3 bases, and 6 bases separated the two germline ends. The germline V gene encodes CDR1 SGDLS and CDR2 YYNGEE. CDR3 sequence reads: CASSVGGEETQYF. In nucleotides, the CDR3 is TGTGCCAGCAGCGTAGGTGGGGAAGAGACCCAGTACTTC.

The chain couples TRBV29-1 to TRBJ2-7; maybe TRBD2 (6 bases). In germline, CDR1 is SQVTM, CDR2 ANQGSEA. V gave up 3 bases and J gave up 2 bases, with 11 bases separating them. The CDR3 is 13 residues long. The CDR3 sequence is CSVDGTGPYEQYF. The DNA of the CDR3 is TGCAGCGTTGACGGGACTGGACCCTACGAGCAGTACTTC.

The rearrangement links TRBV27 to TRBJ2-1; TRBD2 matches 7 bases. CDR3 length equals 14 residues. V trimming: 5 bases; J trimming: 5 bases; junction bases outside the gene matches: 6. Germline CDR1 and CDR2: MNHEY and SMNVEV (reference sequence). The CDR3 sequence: CASSRGTTNNEQFF. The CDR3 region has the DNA TGTGCCAGCAGTCGCGGGACTACCAACAATGAGCAGTTCTTC.

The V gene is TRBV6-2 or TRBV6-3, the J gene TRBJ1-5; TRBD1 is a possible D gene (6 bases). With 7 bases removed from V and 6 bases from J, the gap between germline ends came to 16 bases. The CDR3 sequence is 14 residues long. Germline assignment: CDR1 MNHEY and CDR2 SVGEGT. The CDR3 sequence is CASTDPRGGQPQHF. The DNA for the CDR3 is TGTGCCAGCACCGACCCCAGGGGAGGTCAGCCCCAGCATTTT.

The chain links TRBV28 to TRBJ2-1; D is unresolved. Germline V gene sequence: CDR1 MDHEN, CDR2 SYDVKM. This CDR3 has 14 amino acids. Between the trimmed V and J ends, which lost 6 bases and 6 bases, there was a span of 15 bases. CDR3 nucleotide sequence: TGTGCCAGCAGCTCCGCCGGGCGCCGCAATGAGCAGTTCTTC. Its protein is CASSSAGRRNEQFF.

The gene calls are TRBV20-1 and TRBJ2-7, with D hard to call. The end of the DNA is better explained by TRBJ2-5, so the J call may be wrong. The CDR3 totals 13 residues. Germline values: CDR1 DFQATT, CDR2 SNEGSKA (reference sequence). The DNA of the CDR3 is TGCAGTGCTAGAGGTGATAGTGTGGAGACCCAGTACTTC. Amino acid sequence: CSARGDSVETQYF.

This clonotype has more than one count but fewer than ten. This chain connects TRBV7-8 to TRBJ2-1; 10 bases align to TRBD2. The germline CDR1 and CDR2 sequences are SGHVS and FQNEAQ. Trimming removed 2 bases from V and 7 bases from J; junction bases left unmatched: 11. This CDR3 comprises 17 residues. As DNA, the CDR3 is TGTGCCAGCAGCTTATTCGGCAGGGGACTAGCGAGAAATGAGCAGTTCTTC. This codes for CASSLFGRGLARNEQFF.

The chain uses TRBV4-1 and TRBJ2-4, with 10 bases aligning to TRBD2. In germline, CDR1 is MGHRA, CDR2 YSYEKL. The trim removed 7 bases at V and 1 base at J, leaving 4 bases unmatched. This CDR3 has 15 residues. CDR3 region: CASTETSGAKNIQYF. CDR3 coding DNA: TGCGCCAGCACCGAGACTAGCGGGGCCAAAAACATTCAGTACTTC.

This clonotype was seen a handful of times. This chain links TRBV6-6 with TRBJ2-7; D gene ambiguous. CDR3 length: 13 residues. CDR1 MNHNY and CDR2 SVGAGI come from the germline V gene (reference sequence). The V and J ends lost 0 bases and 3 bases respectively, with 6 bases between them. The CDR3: CASSYSLSYEQYF. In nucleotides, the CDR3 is TGTGCCAGCAGTTACTCGCTCAGCTACGAGCAGTACTTC.

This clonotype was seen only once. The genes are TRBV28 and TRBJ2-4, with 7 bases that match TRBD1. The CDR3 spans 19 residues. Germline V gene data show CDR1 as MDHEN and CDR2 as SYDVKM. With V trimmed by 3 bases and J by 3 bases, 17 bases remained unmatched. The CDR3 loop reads CASSFEQGQDLIGKNIQYF. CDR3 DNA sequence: TGTGCCAGCAGTTTCGAACAGGGGCAGGATTTAATAGGCAAAAACATTCAGTACTTC.

The CDR3 sequence is CASSLVGGGGPYEQYF. The CDR3 DNA reads TGTGCCAGCAGCTTAGTGGGTGGAGGGGGTCCCTACGAGCAGTACTTC. The chain employs TRBV7-9 and TRBJ2-5; possibly TRBD1 or TRBD2 for D (6 bases each). TRBJ2-7 explains the end of the DNA better; the J call may be wrong. This CDR3 comprises 16 residues. The germline gives CDR1 SEHNR, CDR2 FQNEAQ (reference sequence).

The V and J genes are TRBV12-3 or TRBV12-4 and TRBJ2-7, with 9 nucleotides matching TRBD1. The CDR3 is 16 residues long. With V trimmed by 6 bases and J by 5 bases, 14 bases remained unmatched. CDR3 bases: TGTGCCAGCAGAGAAACCGGGACAGGGACGGCCCACGAGCAGTACTTC. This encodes CASRETGTGTAHEQYF.